The clone carrying this T cell receptor beta chain was found a few times. The data stem from a study of response to subunit inactivated influenza vaccine. V lost 4 bases, J lost 1 base, and 6 bases stayed unmatched. The CDR3 sequence is 17 residues long. Germline CDR1 and CDR2: SGHVS and FQNEAQ. TCRdb ran MiXCR on the RT-PCR reads and lists one entry per CDR3 protein. The sample yields some 540,000 distinct CDR3 sequences, less than 25% seen once. These data are also associated with another study on T cells expressing NK-cell markers. That paper states: TCR beta cDNA was generated via 5'RACE template switching incorporating UMIs.

The receptor was derived from a man between 50 and 59 years old who received an inactivated influenza vaccine. This rearrangement joins TRBV7-8 to TRBJ2-2; 10 bases map to TRBD1. The source material was CD4+ T cells sorted from PBMCs, sampled less than 13 days after vaccination. Here the CDR3 reads CASSSWGQGMNTGELFF. The DNA for the CDR3 is TGTGCCAGCAGCTCCTGGGGACAGGGGATGAACACCGGGGAGCTGTTTTTT.